What follows describes a single T cell receptor (beta chain). The antigen remains undetermined. The sample originates from a study of T cell repertoires in cytomegalovirus infection. Study as a whole: Public TCR beta signatures were indicative of both CMV infection and a matching HLA type. Overall study findings and caveats: HLA-C-restricted CMV clonotypes gave the most frequent clonotype in two of eight donors.

Germline values: CDR1 SNHLY, CDR2 FYNNEI. The CDR3 totals 11 residues. The germline V and J ends were trimmed by 10 bases and 11 bases, with 17 bases remaining between them. TCRdb passed the reads through MiXCR, listing each CDR3 protein once. The table lists fewer than 1,000,000 distinct CDR3 sequences, approximately 31% of them singletons. The origin of this receptor is a human donor in good health (CMV status not recorded). Some clones in this sample may be carry-over from other donors' samples. This specimen consisted of cultured CD8+ T cells from PBMCs, obtained from culture after CMV antigen stimulation. The genes are TRBV2 and TRBJ1-1; the D is unclear. The CDR3 protein is CATVDGRGAFF. In DNA form, the CDR3 reads TGTGCCACCGTCGACGGGCGCGGTGCTTTCTTT.